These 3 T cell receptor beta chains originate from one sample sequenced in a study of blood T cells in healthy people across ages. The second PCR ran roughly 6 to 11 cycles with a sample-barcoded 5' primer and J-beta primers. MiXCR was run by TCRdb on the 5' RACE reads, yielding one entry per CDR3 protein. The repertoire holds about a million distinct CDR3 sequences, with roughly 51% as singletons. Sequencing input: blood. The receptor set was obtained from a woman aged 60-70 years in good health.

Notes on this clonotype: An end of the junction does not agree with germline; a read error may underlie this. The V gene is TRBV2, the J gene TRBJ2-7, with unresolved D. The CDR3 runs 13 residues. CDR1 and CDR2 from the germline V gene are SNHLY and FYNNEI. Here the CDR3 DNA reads TGTGCCAGAAGTGATGAAGTGATAGCCGAGCAGTACTTC. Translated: CARSDEVIAEQYF.

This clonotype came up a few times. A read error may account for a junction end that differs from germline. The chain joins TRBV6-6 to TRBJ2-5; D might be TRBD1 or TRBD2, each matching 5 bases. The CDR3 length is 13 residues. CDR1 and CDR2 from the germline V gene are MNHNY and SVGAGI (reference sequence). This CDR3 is CATSRGRQETQYF. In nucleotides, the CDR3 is TGTGCCACCAGTCGGGGCAGGCAAGAGACCCAGTACTTC.

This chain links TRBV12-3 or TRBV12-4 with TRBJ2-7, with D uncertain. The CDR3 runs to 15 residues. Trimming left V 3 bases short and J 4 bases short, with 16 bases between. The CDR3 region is CASSFSSPLSYEQYF. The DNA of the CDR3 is TGTGCCAGCAGTTTTAGTAGCCCCCTCTCATACGAGCAGTACTTC.